The clone carrying this T cell receptor beta chain was seen just once. CDR1 is MDHEN and CDR2 is SYDVKM in the germline V gene. The CDR3 spans 11 residues. Trimming shortened V by 2 bases and J by 13 bases, and 9 bases separated the two germline ends. These data are taken from a study of cytomegalovirus exposure and HLA in healthy donors. PCR involved 60 Vbeta and 13 Jbeta primers. Some clones are missing from TCRdb's copy, which holds only in-frame ones; the method was immunoSEQ multiplex PCR. The table has about 61,000 clones, 80% to 90% seen once. The chain couples TRBV28 to TRBJ2-1; D unclear. Material for sequencing was PBMCs. The clonotype comes from a young man in good health and CMV-seropositive. DNA for the CDR3: TGTGCCAGCAGTTTAGTAGACTTACAGTTCTTC. This gives the protein CASSLVDLQFF.